Listed below are T cell receptor beta chains from one sample, sequenced in a study of blood T cell repertoires in COVID-19. The table came from immunoSEQ multiplex PCR; TCRdb's copy has only in-frame clones and leaves some out. The table shows about 200,000 clones, with less than 90% occurring only once. Sequencing input: PBMCs or T cells enriched from blood (not recorded which). The receptors come from a woman aged 30 to 39 who had been exposed to COVID-19. CDR3s include the opening cysteine and the closing phenylalanine or tryptophan. A D gene is named only where the DNA matches it firmly.

TRBJ1-2	NA	13	TRBV28	CASSLPSRYGYTF
TRBJ1-1	NA	13	TRBV27	CASGSGKVPEAFF
TRBJ2-7	NA	12	TRBV29-1	CSVVLTGYEQYF
TRBJ2-7	NA	13	TRBV11-2	CASSLSPGHEQYF
TRBJ1-3	NA	14	TRBV5-5	CASSYLSIGNTIYF
TRBJ2-1	NA	13	TRBV10-3	CATPHIGGNEQFF
TRBJ1-2	TRBD1	13	TRBV3-1/TRBV3-2	CASSHRDREGYTF
NA	TRBD1	13	TRBV30	CAWGQVGWNEQFF
TRBJ1-1	NA	17	TRBV28	CASSLYQGPWLNTEAFF
TRBJ1-3	TRBD1	16	TRBV30	CAWTKQGVVSGNTIYF
TRBJ2-6	NA	17	TRBV24-1	CATSDPLSGTGANVLTF
TRBJ1-1	TRBD1	18	TRBV7-9	CASSPALWDRLMNTEAFF
TRBJ2-4	NA	16	TRBV9	CASSVGAPLAKNIQYF
TRBJ1-5	NA	12	TRBV29-1	CSVGARDQPQHF
TRBJ1-5	TRBD1	14	TRBV19	CASSATGAPRPQHF
TRBJ1-2	TRBD1	12	TRBV28	CASRGTGLGYTF
TRBJ2-3	TRBD2	15	TRBV28	CASSTSGGVLGTQYF
TRBJ2-2	TRBD2	16	TRBV6-2/TRBV6-3	CASSHKAGGGYGELFF
TRBJ2-3	TRBD2	16	TRBV9	CASSVASGPSTDTQYF
TRBJ2-7	NA	15	TRBV7-2	CASSLAGRLEYTQYF
TRBJ2-3	TRBD1	14	TRBV5-1	CASNGQDFTDTQYF
TRBJ2-7	TRBD1	14	TRBV18	CASSPRTGVGEQYF
TRBJ1-2	TRBD1	15	TRBV6-5	CASSAGTGRSYGYTF
TRBJ1-5	TRBD1	16	TRBV29-1	CSVKPGGLNSNQPQHF
TRBJ1-1	NA	12	TRBV14	CASSPGNTEAFF
TRBJ1-3	NA	13	TRBV2	CASSIQERNTIYF